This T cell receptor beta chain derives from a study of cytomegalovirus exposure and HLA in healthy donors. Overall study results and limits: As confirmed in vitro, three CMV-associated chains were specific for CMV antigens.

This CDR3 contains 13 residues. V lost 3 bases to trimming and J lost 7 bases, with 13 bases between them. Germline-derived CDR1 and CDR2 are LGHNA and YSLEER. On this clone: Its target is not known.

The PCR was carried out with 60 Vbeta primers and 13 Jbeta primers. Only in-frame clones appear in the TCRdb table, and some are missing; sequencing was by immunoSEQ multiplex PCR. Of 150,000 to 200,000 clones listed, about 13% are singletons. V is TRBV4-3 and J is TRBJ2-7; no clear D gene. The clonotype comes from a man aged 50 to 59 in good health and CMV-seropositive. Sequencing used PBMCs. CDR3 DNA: TGCGCCAGCAGCCACACCAGGAAGGCGGAGCAGTACTTC. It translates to CASSHTRKAEQYF.